A single sample gave rise to the 5 T cell receptor beta chains below, sequenced in a study of molecular identifiers for immune sequencing clone quantification. TCRdb itself ran the PCR reads through MiXCR, one entry per CDR3 protein. This sample has approximately 550,000 distinct CDR3 sequences, with about a quarter found just once. The specimen was naive CD8+ T cells from blood, with Jurkat cell RNA spiked in. Sample subset: FACS-sorted CD8+CD4-CCR7+CD45RA+ naive T cells. The receptors stem from a human donor in good health. Some libraries in this study had Jurkat cell RNA spiked in.

This clonotype came up a few times. The chain combines TRBV29-1 with TRBJ2-1; 9 nucleotides align to TRBD2. Looked up from germline, CDR1 is SQVTM and CDR2 is ANQGSEA. Unmatched junction bases numbered 7, after V lost 1 base and J lost 0 bases. This CDR3 is built from 17 residues. The CDR3 reads CSVEGTSGSSSYNEQFF. DNA for the CDR3: TGCAGCGTTGAAGGCACTAGCGGGTCCAGCTCCTACAATGAGCAGTTCTTC.

The J gene is TRBJ2-3, the V gene TRBV6-2 or TRBV6-3; D unresolved. Germline V gives CDR1 MNHEY, CDR2 SVGEGT. The CDR3 consists of 20 residues. Trimming stripped 0 bases from V and 4 bases from J, with 26 bases between. DNA for the CDR3: TGTGCCAGCAGTTACTCGCCCTCTCTCCGACCGATCAACTCCCCAGATACGCAGTATTTT. Amino acid sequence: CASSYSPSLRPINSPDTQYF.

This clonotype was counted between two and nine times. This chain links TRBV25-1 with TRBJ2-3; tentatively, D is TRBD2 (5 bases). Germline CDR1 is MGHDK and CDR2 is SYGVNS. This CDR3 region has 14 residues. Between the trimmed V and J ends, which lost 4 bases and 4 bases, there was a span of 12 bases. CDR3 residues: CASSVGLAADTQYF. The CDR3 DNA sequence: TGTGCCAGCAGTGTAGGGCTAGCCGCAGATACGCAGTATTTT.

This clonotype occurred many times. The gene calls are TRBV30 and TRBJ2-7, with 7 bases matching TRBD2. Unmatched junction bases numbered 8, after V lost 3 bases and J lost 0 bases. Germline V gives CDR1 GTSNPN, CDR2 SVGIG (reference sequence). This CDR3 has 15 amino acids. The DNA of the CDR3 is TGTGCCTGGAGCTCCGAGCGGGATCGCTCCTACGAGCAGTACTTC. It codes for CAWSSERDRSYEQYF.

There are many counts of this clonotype. The gene calls are TRBV4-3 and TRBJ2-5; D gene ambiguous. This CDR3 region has 15 residues. V lost 0 bases and J 1 base, leaving 9 bases between the germline ends. Germline CDR1 is LGHNA and CDR2 is YSLEER. CDR3 residues: CASSQDRASQETQYF. The CDR3 DNA reads TGCGCCAGCAGCCAAGATCGGGCCAGCCAAGAGACCCAGTACTTC.